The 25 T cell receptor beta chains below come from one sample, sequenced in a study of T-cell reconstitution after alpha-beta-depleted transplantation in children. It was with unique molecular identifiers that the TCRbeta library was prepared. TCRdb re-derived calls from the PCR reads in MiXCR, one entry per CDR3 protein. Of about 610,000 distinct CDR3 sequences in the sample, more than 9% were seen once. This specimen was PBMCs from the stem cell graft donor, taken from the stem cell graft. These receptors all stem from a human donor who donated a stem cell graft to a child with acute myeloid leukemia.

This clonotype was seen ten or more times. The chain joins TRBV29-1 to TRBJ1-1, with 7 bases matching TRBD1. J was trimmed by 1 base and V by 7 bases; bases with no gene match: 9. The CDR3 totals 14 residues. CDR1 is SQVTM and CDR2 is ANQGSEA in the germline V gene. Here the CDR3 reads CSATQGGRNTEAFF. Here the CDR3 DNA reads TGCAGCGCCACGCAGGGGGGGCGGAACACTGAAGCTTTCTTT.

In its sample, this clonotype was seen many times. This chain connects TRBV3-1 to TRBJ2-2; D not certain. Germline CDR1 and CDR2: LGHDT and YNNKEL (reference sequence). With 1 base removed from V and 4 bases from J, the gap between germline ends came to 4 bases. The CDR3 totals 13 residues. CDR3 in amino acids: CASSQGPTGELFF. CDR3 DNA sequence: TGTGCCAGCAGCCAAGGCCCCACCGGGGAGCTGTTTTTT. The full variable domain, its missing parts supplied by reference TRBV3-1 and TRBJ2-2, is DTAVSQTPKYLVTQMGNDKSIKCEQNLGHDTMYWYKQDSKKFLKIMFSYNNKELIINETVPNRFSPKSPDKAHLNLHINSLELGDSAVYFCASSQGPTGELFFGEGSRLTVL.

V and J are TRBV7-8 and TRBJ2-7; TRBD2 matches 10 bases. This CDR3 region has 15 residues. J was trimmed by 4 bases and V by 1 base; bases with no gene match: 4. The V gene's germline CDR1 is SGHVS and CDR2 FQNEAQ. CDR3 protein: CASSLVPSGSYEQYF. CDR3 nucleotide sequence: TGTGCCAGCAGCTTAGTCCCTAGCGGGAGTTACGAGCAGTACTTC.

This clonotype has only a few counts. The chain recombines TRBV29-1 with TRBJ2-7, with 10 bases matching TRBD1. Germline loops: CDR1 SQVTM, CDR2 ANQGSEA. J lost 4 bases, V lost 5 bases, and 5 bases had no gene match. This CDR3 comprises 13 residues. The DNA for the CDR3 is TGCAGCGTTTTAGGACAGGGGGTATACGAGCAGTACTTC. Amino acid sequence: CSVLGQGVYEQYF.

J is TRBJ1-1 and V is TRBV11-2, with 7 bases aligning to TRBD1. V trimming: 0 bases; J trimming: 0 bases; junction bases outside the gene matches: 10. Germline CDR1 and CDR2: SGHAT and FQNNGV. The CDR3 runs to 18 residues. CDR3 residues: CASSLEGGQITMNTEAFF. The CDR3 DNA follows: TGTGCCAGCAGCTTAGAGGGGGGACAGATAACCATGAACACTGAAGCTTTCTTT.

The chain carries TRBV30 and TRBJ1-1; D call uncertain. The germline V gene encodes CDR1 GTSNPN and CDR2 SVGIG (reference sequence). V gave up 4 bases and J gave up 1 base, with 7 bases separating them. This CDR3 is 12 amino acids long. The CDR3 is CAWNKGNTEAFF. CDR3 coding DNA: TGTGCCTGGAATAAGGGGAACACTGAAGCTTTCTTT. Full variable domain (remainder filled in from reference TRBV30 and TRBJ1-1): SQTIHQWPATLVQPVGSPLSLECTVEGTSNPNLYWYRQAAGRGLQLLFYSVGIGQISSEVPQNLSASRPQDRQFILSSKKLLLSDSGFYLCAWNKGNTEAFFGQGTRLTVV.

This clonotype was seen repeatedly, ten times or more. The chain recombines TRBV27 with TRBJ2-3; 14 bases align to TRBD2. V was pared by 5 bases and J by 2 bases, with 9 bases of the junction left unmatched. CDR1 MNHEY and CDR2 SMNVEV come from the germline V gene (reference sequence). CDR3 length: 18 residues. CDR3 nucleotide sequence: TGTGCCAGCAGTCCACCCCCGGGACTAGCGGGAGTCACAGATACGCAGTATTTT. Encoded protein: CASSPPPGLAGVTDTQYF.

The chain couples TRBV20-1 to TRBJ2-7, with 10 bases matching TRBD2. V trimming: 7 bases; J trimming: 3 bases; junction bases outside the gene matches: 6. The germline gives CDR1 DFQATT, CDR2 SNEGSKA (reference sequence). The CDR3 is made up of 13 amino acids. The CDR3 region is CSGQREGLYEQYF. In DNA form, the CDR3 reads TGCAGTGGCCAGCGGGAGGGTCTCTACGAGCAGTACTTC.

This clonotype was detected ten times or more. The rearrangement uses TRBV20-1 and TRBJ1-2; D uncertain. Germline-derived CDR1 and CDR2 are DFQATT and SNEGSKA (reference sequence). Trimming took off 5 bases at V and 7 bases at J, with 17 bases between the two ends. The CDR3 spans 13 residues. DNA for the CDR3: TGCAGTGCTCCCTCGGTTAGGGTGGGTGGCTACACCTTC. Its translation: CSAPSVRVGGYTF.

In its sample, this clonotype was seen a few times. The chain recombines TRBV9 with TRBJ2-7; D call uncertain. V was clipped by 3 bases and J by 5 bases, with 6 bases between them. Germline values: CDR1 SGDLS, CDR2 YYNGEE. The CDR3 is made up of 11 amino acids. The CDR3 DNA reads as TGTGCCAGCAGCGCCTCAGACGAGCAGTACTTC. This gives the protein CASSASDEQYF. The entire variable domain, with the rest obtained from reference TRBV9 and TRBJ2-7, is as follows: DSGVTQTPKHLITATGQRVTLRCSPRSGDLSVYWYQQSLDQGLQFLIQYYNGEERAKGNILERFSAQQFPDLHSELNLSSLELGDSALYFCASSASDEQYFGPGTRLTVT.

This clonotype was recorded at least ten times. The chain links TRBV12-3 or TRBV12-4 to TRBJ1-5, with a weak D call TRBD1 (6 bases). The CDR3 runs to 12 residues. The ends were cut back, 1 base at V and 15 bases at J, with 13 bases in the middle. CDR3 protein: CASSLVGASLHF. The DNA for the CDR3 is TGTGCCAGCAGTTTAGTGGGGGCCAGTCTGCATTTT.

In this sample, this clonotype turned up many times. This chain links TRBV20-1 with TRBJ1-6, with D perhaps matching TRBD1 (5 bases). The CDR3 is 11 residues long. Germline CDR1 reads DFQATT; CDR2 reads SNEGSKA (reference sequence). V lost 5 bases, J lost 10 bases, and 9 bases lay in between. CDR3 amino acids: CSAGGGSPLHF. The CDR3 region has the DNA TGCAGTGCTGGGGGAGGCTCACCCCTCCACTTT.

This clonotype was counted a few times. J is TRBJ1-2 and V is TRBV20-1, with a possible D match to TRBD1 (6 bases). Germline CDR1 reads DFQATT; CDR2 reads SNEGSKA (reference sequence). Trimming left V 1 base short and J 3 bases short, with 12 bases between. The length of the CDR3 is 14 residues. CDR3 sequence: CSARVGGAHYGYTF. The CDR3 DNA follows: TGCAGTGCTAGAGTGGGGGGGGCGCACTATGGCTACACCTTC.

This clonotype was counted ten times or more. CDR3 amino acids: CASSQGQGASEQYF. CDR3 bases: TGCGCCAGCAGCCAGGGACAGGGGGCGAGCGAGCAGTACTTC. This chain links TRBV5-1 with TRBJ2-7; 12 bases are shared with TRBD1. Germline values: CDR1 SGHRS, CDR2 YFSETQ. The trim removed 4 bases at V and 6 bases at J, leaving 5 bases unmatched. The CDR3 is 14 amino acids.

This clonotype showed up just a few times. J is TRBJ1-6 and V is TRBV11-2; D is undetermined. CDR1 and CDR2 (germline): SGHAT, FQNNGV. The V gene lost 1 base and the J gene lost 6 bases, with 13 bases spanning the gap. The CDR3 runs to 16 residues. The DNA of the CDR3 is TGTGCCAGCAGCTTAGGAAAAGGGTCTACTAATTCACCCCTCCACTTT. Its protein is CASSLGKGSTNSPLHF.

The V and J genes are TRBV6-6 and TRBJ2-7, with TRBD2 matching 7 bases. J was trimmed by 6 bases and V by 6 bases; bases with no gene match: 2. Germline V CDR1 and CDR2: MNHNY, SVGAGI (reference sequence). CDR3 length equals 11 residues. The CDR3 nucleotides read TGTGCCAGCAGGACGGGGGGCGAGCAGTACTTC. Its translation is CASRTGGEQYF.

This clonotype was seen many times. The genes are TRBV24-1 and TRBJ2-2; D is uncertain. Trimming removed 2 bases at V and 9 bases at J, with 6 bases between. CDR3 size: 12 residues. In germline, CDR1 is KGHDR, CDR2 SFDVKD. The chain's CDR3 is CATSDSSRELFF. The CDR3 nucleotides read TGTGCCACCAGTGATTCATCCCGGGAGCTGTTTTTT.

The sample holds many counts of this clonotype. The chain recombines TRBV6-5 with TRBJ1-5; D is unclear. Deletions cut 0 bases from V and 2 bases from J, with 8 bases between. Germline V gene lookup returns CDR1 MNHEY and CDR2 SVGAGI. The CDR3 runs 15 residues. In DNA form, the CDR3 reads TGTGCCAGCAGTTACTCGAGCTTGGGCAATCAGCCCCAGCATTTT. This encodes CASSYSSLGNQPQHF.

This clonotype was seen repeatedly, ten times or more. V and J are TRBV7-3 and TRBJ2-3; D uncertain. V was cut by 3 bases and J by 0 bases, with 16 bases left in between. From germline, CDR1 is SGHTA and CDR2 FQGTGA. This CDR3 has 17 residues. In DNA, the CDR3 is TGTGCCAGCAGCTTGAATCCAACTGGATATAGCACAGATACGCAGTATTTT. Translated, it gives CASSLNPTGYSTDTQYF.

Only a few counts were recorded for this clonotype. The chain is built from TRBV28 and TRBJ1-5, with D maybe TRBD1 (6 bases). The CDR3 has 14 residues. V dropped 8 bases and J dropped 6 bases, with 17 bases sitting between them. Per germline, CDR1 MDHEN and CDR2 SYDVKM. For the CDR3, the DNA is TGTGCCAGCTATTTTAGGGGGAGGACTCAGCCCCAGCATTTT. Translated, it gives CASYFRGRTQPQHF. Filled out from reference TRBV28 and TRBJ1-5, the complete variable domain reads DVKVTQSSRYLVKRTGEKVFLECVQDMDHENMFWYRQDPGLGLRLIYFSYDVKMKEKGDIPEGYSVSREKKERFSLILESASTNQTSMYLCASYFRGRTQPQHFGDGTRLSIL.

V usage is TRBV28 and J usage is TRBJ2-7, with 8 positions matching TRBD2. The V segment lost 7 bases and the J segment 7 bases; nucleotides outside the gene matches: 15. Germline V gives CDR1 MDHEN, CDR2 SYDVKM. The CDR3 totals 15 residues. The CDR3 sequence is CASTAPRGGGGEQYF. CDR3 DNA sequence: TGTGCCAGCACCGCACCCCGGGGGGGTGGGGGAGAGCAGTACTTC.

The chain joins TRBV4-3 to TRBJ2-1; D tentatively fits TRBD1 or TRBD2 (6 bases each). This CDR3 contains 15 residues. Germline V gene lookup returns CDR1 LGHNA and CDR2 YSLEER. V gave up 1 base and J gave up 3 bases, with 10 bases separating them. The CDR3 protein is CASSQVGGRYNEQFF. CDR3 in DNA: TGCGCCAGCAGCCAAGTGGGGGGCCGCTACAATGAGCAGTTCTTC.

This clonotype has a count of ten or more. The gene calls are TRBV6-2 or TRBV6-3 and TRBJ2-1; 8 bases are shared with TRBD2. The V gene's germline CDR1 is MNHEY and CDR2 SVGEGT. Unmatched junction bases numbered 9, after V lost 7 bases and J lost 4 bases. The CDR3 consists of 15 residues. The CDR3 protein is CASTDGGTSYNEQFF. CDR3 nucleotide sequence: TGTGCCAGCACCGACGGTGGGACTAGTTACAATGAGCAGTTCTTC.

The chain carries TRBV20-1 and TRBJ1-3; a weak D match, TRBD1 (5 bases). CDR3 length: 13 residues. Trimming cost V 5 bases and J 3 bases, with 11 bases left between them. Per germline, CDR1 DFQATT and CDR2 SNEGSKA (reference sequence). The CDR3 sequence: CSAHGTFGNTIYF. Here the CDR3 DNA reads TGCAGTGCTCATGGGACCTTTGGAAACACCATATATTTT.

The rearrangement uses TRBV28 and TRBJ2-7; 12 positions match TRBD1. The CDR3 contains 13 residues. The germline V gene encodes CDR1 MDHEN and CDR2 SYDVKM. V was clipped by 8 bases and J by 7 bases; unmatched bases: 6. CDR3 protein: CASVRDRGLEQYF. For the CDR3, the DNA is TGTGCCAGCGTCCGGGACAGGGGGCTTGAGCAGTACTTC.